These 12 T cell receptor beta chains came from one sample sequenced in a study of regulatory T cells in long-lasting Graves disease. Described time point: newly diagnosed GD, antithyroid drugs for less than 3 months. From RNA extracted from PBMCs, the TCR library was made. According to the study, TCR beta libraries were built with iRepertoire HTBI primers and CDR3-region Arm-PCR. Using its own MiXCR run on the multiplex PCR reads, TCRdb lists one record per CDR3 protein. This sample carries 420,000 or so distinct CDR3 sequences, about a sixth of them seen once, and the ten largest clones take about 23%. The sample was also linked to a second study, of T cells in Graves' hyperthyroidism and ophthalmopathy.

Sequences were derived from peripheral blood mononuclear cells (PBMCs), sampled at new diagnosis, from a patient treated with antithyroid drugs. The receptor source for this set is a woman younger than 30 with Graves disease.

This clonotype appeared many times. The chain joins TRBV5-1 to TRBJ1-4; D is unresolved. The CDR3 has 17 amino acids. Trimming removed 4 bases from V and 8 bases from J, with 24 bases in between. Per the germline V gene, CDR1 is SGHRS and CDR2 is YFSETQ. The CDR3 sequence is CASSPPPAGKLGEKLFF. The CDR3 DNA is TGCGCCAGCAGCCCCCCTCCGGCGGGGAAGCTCGGAGAAAAACTGTTTTTT.

This clonotype came up many times. The V and J genes are TRBV20-1 and TRBJ2-1, with TRBD2 matching 9 bases. Germline V lookup: CDR1 DFQATT, CDR2 SNEGSKA (reference sequence). CDR3 length equals 16 residues. V was pared by 0 bases and J by 3 bases, with 6 bases of the junction left unmatched. The CDR3: CSARDYGGRGYNEQFF. The CDR3, as DNA: TGCAGTGCTAGAGATTATGGCGGGAGGGGCTACAATGAGCAGTTCTTC.

This clonotype was counted ten times or more. The gene calls are TRBV2 and TRBJ2-6; D gene unclear. This CDR3 contains 15 residues. V lost 6 bases, J lost 0 bases, and 9 bases lay in between. Germline V gene sequence: CDR1 SNHLY, CDR2 FYNNEI. The CDR3 is CASRERHSGANVLTF. CDR3 nucleotides: TGTGCCAGCAGGGAGCGCCACTCTGGGGCCAACGTCCTGACTTTC.

The sample holds a few counts of this clonotype. The chain uses TRBV7-9 and TRBJ2-3; D is possibly TRBD2 (5 bases). Trimming took 7 bases from V and 2 from J, leaving 16 bases between them. The CDR3 sequence is 15 residues long. CDR1 SEHNR and CDR2 FQNEAQ come from the germline V gene (reference sequence). The CDR3 region has the DNA TGTGCCAGCATCCGCCGAGCGGAACACACAGATACGCAGTATTTT. Translation: CASIRRAEHTDTQYF.

In this sample, this clonotype turned up many times. This rearrangement joins TRBV27 to TRBJ2-3, with 7 bases fitting TRBD2. Germline assignment: CDR1 MNHEY and CDR2 SMNVEV (reference sequence). The CDR3 runs 14 residues. V lost 8 bases and J lost 0; bases outside the gene matches: 5. CDR3 nucleotides: TGTGCCAGCGGTCCACTAGCGAGCACAGATACGCAGTATTTT. It specifies CASGPLASTDTQYF.

This clonotype was counted ten times or more. Here the CDR3 reads CASSLVQGRYTF. CDR3 bases: TGTGCCAGCAGCTTAGTGCAGGGGCGCTACACCTTC. This chain connects TRBV11-2 to TRBJ1-2; TRBD1 might be the D (6 bases). This CDR3 has 12 amino acids. Per the germline V gene, CDR1 is SGHAT and CDR2 is FQNNGV. Trimming removed 1 base from V and 9 bases from J, with 9 bases in between.

This clonotype has at least ten counts. The CDR3 sequence: CASSLEDSPQDTQYF. CDR3 DNA: TGTGCCAGCAGCTTAGAGGACTCCCCGCAAGATACGCAGTATTTT. The chain is built from TRBV7-2 and TRBJ2-3; a possible D gene is TRBD2 (5 bases). Germline V gene data show CDR1 as SGHTA and CDR2 as FQGNSA. CDR3 length equals 15 residues. The ends were cut back, 1 base at V and 5 bases at J, with 13 bases in the middle.

This clonotype was found a few times. This sequence joins TRBV18 and TRBJ1-3; D unclear. CDR1 KGHSH and CDR2 LQKENI come from the germline V gene. V dropped 0 bases and J dropped 2 bases, with 8 bases sitting between them. The CDR3 runs to 15 residues. This CDR3 is CASSPPLGPGNTIYF. CDR3 coding DNA: TGTGCCAGCTCACCACCGCTAGGGCCTGGAAACACCATATATTTT.

At least ten counts were recorded for this clonotype. The V gene is TRBV20-1, the J gene TRBJ2-7; TRBD1 matches 7 bases. Germline values: CDR1 DFQATT, CDR2 SNEGSKA (reference sequence). The ends lost 1 base at V and 0 bases at J; junction bases unmatched: 12. CDR3 size: 17 residues. The CDR3 DNA follows: TGCAGTGCTAGAGGCAGCGGCGGACAGGCCTCCTCCTACGAGCAGTACTTC. Translated: CSARGSGGQASSYEQYF.

The chain carries TRBV7-6 and TRBJ2-2, with D hard to call. Trimming left V 4 bases short and J 2 bases short, with 8 bases between. Per germline, CDR1 SGHVS and CDR2 FNYEAQ. The length of the CDR3 is 14 residues. CDR3 DNA sequence: TGTGCCAGCAGCTGGACCTATAACACCGGGGAGCTGTTTTTT. Protein: CASSWTYNTGELFF.

The rearrangement links TRBV4-1 to TRBJ1-5; D may be TRBD1 (5 bases). This CDR3 is 17 amino acids long. Germline V gives CDR1 MGHRA, CDR2 YSYEKL. The ends were cut back, 4 bases at V and 0 bases at J, with 16 bases in the middle. This chain's CDR3 is CASSLHTPGVSNQPQHF. CDR3 in DNA: TGCGCCAGCAGCCTCCATACCCCGGGGGTTAGCAATCAGCCCCAGCATTTT.

This clonotype was found many times. A much larger clonotype is one base distant, so this may be a read error. The rearrangement joins TRBV30 to TRBJ2-1; no firm D call. The CDR3 is made up of 12 amino acids. Deletions cut 0 bases from V and 4 bases from J, with 4 bases between. Germline values: CDR1 GTSNPN, CDR2 SVGIG (reference sequence). CDR3 protein: CAWSVGYNEQFF. The CDR3 nucleotides read TGTGCCTGGAGTGTAGGGTACAATGAGCAGTTCTTC.